This T cell receptor beta chain is drawn from a study of T cell repertoires in cytomegalovirus infection. About the research overall: A matching HLA type, together with CMV infection, was signaled by public TCR beta signatures.

Regarding this clonotype: Antigen specificity is unknown. The junction shows a germline mismatch at one end, possibly a read error.

TCRdb analysed the reads with MiXCR anew, one entry per CDR3 protein. The sample yields roughly 700,000 distinct CDR3 sequences, approximately 33% seen once. Germline lookup yields CDR1 MGHRA and CDR2 YSYEKL. This CDR3 spans 17 amino acids. Study results and limitations: The ex vivo response was dominated by HLA-C-restricted CMV-specific TCR beta clonotypes. Identification of carriers of CMV plus the relevant HLA was achieved through cumulative public TCR beta family frequency.

The material sequenced was cultured PBMCs, taken from culture after CMV antigen stimulation. V gene TRBV4-1 combines with J gene TRBJ2-7; D ambiguous. This receptor was obtained from a human donor in good health (CMV status not recorded). Some clones in this sample may be carry-over from other donors' samples. Here the CDR3 reads CASSHPYRTPPAYEQCF. As DNA, the CDR3 is TGCGCCAGCAGCCACCCTTACCGGACCCCCCCCGCTTACGAGCAGTGCTTC.